The next 16 T cell receptor beta chains were all read from a single sample in a study of blood T cells in healthy people across ages. Sample-barcoded 5' priming and a J-beta primer mix drove a second PCR of 7 to 11 cycles. TCRdb analysed the 5' RACE reads with MiXCR anew, one entry per CDR3 protein. Of fewer than 900,000 distinct CDR3 sequences listed, around 40% are singletons. The material sequenced was blood. The receptors were gathered from an older woman in good health.

The rearrangement uses TRBV10-2 and TRBJ2-3; 12 bases agree with TRBD2. V shed 2 bases, J shed 2 bases, and the junction held 11 bases outside the gene matches. This CDR3 has 19 residues. Germline-derived CDR1 and CDR2 are WSHSY and SAAADI. Here the CDR3 reads CASSEPTSGGRGVTDTQYF. For the CDR3, the DNA is TGCGCCAGCAGTGAGCCGACTAGCGGGGGCCGAGGAGTCACAGATACGCAGTATTTT.

This clonotype was counted only a few times. The rearrangement uses TRBV24-1 and TRBJ2-3; 7 nucleotides agree with TRBD2. This CDR3 contains 14 residues. Trimming took 6 bases from V and 2 from J; bases not matched to a gene: 4. From germline, CDR1 is KGHDR and CDR2 SFDVKD. CDR3 residues: CATSSRDYTDTQYF. The CDR3 coding sequence is TGTGCCACCAGTTCCCGGGACTACACAGATACGCAGTATTTT.

This clonotype was counted a few times. The chain has TRBV6-2 or TRBV6-3 and TRBJ2-3; tentatively, D is TRBD2 (6 bases). Per the germline V gene, CDR1 is MNHEY and CDR2 is SVGEGT. The V end was cut by 2 bases, the J end by 0 bases, with 12 bases between. The CDR3 is made up of 16 amino acids. The CDR3 DNA follows: TGTGCCAGCAGTTACGGAGGAGGGCGGAGCACAGATACGCAGTATTTT. This encodes CASSYGGGRSTDTQYF.

This clonotype was counted a few times. V usage is TRBV20-1 and J usage is TRBJ1-2; possibly TRBD1 for D (6 bases). CDR1 is DFQATT, CDR2 SNEGSKA, per germline (reference sequence). There are 17 residues in the CDR3. V was trimmed by 2 bases and J by 8 bases, leaving 27 bases between them. The CDR3 DNA follows: TGCAGTGCTAGACGCACCTATCACAGGGAGCCCGTTTTAGGCTACACCTTC. Its translation: CSARRTYHREPVLGYTF.

There are a few counts of this clonotype. V gene TRBV20-1 combines with J gene TRBJ1-2; D not resolved. Germline-derived CDR1 and CDR2 are DFQATT and SNEGSKA (reference sequence). The CDR3 runs to 12 residues. In DNA form, the CDR3 reads TGCAATTCAAGGGTGGGCACGGGTGGCTACACCTTC. Its translation is CNSRVGTGGYTF.

The chain combines TRBV30 with TRBJ1-1; tentatively, D is TRBD1 (5 bases). The V and J ends lost 0 bases and 3 bases respectively, with 5 bases between them. The CDR3 runs to 12 residues. The germline V gene encodes CDR1 GTSNPN and CDR2 SVGIG (reference sequence). The CDR3 spells CAWSVQDTEAFF. CDR3 nucleotide sequence: TGTGCCTGGAGTGTACAGGACACTGAAGCTTTCTTT.

CDR3 sequence reads: CASSEGVGTGELFF. DNA for the CDR3: TGTGCCAGCAGTGAAGGGGTTGGGACCGGGGAGCTGTTTTTT. The V and J genes are TRBV2 and TRBJ2-2; no reliable D call. The germline CDR1 and CDR2 sequences are SNHLY and FYNNEI. V lost 1 base to trimming and J lost 5 bases, with 8 bases between them. This CDR3 is built from 14 residues.

V gene TRBV20-1 combines with J gene TRBJ2-5, with D tentatively TRBD2 (6 bases). V dropped 0 bases and J dropped 1 base, with 15 bases sitting between them. The CDR3 spans 16 residues. Germline V gene lookup returns CDR1 DFQATT and CDR2 SNEGSKA (reference sequence). The CDR3 is CSARDDGGVGQETQYF. The CDR3 DNA is TGCAGTGCTAGAGATGACGGGGGAGTAGGCCAAGAGACCCAGTACTTC.

This clonotype has only a few counts. This chain joins TRBV12-3 or TRBV12-4 and TRBJ1-2, with D perhaps TRBD1 (6 bases). The ends were cut back, 5 bases at V and 4 bases at J, with 14 bases in the middle. CDR3 length equals 14 residues. In DNA form, the CDR3 reads TGTGCCAGCAGTACCCTGACAGGCACCTATGGCTACACCTTC. Translated, it gives CASSTLTGTYGYTF.

V is TRBV27 and J is TRBJ1-4; D is unclear. CDR3 length equals 12 residues. Germline CDR1 and CDR2: MNHEY and SMNVEV (reference sequence). V lost 6 bases and J lost 5, with 7 bases in between. CDR3 residues: CASSRVNEKLFF. The CDR3 region has the DNA TGTGCCAGCAGCCGAGTAAATGAAAAACTGTTTTTT.

CDR3 in amino acids: CASSRSGSRVNQPQHF. The CDR3 coding sequence is TGTGCCAGCAGCCGATCAGGGAGTAGGGTCAATCAGCCCCAGCATTTT. V gene TRBV7-6 combines with J gene TRBJ1-5, with D possibly being TRBD1 (5 bases). The germline V and J ends were trimmed by 5 bases and 3 bases, with 17 bases remaining between them. Germline V gene data show CDR1 as SGHVS and CDR2 as FNYEAQ. The CDR3 loop spans 16 amino acids.

A few counts support this clonotype. The chain employs TRBV7-3 and TRBJ1-6; D is unresolved. CDR3 length equals 19 residues. In germline, CDR1 is SGHTA, CDR2 FQGTGA. The V end was cut by 5 bases, the J end by 6 bases, with 26 bases between. The CDR3: CASSQRGPEGRRANSPLHF. CDR3 sequence (DNA): TGTGCCAGCAGCCAAAGAGGTCCGGAGGGCCGGAGGGCTAATTCACCCCTCCACTTT.

This clonotype was picked up a small number of times. J is TRBJ2-7 and V is TRBV4-2; 8 nucleotides match TRBD2. CDR3 length equals 16 residues. The V and J ends lost 0 bases and 2 bases, in that order; junction bases with no gene match: 6. CDR1 LGHNA and CDR2 YNFKEQ come from the germline V gene. CDR3 in amino acids: CASSQEGASGPYEQYF. The CDR3, as DNA: TGTGCCAGCAGCCAAGAAGGGGCTAGCGGGCCCTACGAGCAGTACTTC.

This clonotype appeared many times. The chain recombines TRBV7-3 with TRBJ2-7; possible D gene TRBD2, 6 bases. Germline V gene sequence: CDR1 SGHTA, CDR2 FQGTGA. V was cut by 4 bases and J by 5 bases, with 15 bases left in between. This CDR3 has 14 residues. CDR3 protein: CASSSRGGIDEQYF. CDR3 in DNA: TGTGCCAGCAGCTCCCGGGGCGGGATCGACGAGCAGTACTTC.

This clonotype has a single count. The chain uses TRBV5-1 and TRBJ1-1; D call uncertain. V was shortened by 2 bases and J by 7 bases, with 24 bases between the two germline ends. Germline loops: CDR1 SGHRS, CDR2 YFSETQ. CDR3 length equals 17 residues. CDR3 region: CASSFSLDDNHDSEAFF. DNA of the CDR3: TGCGCCAGCAGCTTTTCCCTGGACGATAATCATGATAGTGAAGCTTTCTTT.

J is TRBJ2-1 and V is TRBV11-2; 7 bases are shared with TRBD2. The CDR3 is 17 residues long. The junction had 7 bases not matched to a gene; V was cut back by 1 base and J by 1 base. From germline, CDR1 is SGHAT and CDR2 FQNNGV. The CDR3 sequence is CASSLVLGGISYNEQFF. The CDR3 bases are TGTGCCAGCAGCTTAGTACTCGGGGGGATTTCCTACAATGAGCAGTTCTTC.